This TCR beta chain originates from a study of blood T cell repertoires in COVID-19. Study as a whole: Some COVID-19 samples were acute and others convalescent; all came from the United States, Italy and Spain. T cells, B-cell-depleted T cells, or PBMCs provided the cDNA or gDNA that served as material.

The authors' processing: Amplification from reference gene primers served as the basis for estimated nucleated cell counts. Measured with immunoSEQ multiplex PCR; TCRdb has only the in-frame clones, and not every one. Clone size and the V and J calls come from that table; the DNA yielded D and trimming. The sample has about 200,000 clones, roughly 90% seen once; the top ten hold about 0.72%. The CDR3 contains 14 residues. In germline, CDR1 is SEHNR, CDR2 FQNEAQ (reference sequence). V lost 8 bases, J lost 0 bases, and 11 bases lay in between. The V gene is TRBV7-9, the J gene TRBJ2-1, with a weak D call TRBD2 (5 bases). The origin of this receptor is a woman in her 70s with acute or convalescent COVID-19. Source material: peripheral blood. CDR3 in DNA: TGTGCCAGCGCCCCTGGAGGCTCCTACAATGAGCAGTTCTTC. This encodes CASAPGGSYNEQFF.